This record covers a single T cell receptor (beta chain). The antigen remains undetermined. This sample was taken from a study of a mutant IDH1 vaccine in newly diagnosed glioma. Study-level background: The treated population exhibited a male proportion of roughly 60%, a female proportion of roughly 40%, and a mean age of roughly 41 years. Beforehand, treatment had been radiotherapy, temozolomide, or both; the majority received both. Study-wide findings and caveats: No link was apparently found between pseudoprogression and changes in top peripheral T cell clonotypes.

Time point denoted: baseline, week 1 (first vaccination visit). The treatment: pre-vaccination baseline after standard-of-care therapy. Donor diagnoses consisted of new WHO grade 3 or 4 IDH1-mutant, ATRX-lost astrocytomas. This CDR3 region has 14 residues. Trimming removed 2 bases from V and 3 bases from J; junction bases left unmatched: 3. Germline lookup yields CDR1 MNHEY and CDR2 SMNVEV (reference sequence). Repertoires were generated with immunoSEQ multiplex PCR, while TCRdb's copy carries only in-frame clones and drops some. The sample consists of about 59,000 clones, 91% of them appearing once. The TCR sequence derives from a man aged 45-65 years with glioma. The rearrangement uses TRBV27 and TRBJ2-7; 8 nucleotides align to TRBD2. The specimen was PBMCs, collected from a glioma patient treated with radiotherapy, temozolomide or both. CDR3 DNA sequence: TGTGCCAGCAGTTTAGCGGGAGGACACTACGAGCAGTACTTC. Translating gives CASSLAGGHYEQYF.